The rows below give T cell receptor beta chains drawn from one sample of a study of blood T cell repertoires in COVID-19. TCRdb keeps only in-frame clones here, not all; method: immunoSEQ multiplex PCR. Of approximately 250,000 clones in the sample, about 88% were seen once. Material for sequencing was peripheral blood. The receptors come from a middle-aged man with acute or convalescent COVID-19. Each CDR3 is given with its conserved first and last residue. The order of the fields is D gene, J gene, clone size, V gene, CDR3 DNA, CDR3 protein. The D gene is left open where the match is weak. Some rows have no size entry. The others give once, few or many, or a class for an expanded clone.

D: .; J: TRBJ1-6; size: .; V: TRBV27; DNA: TGTGCCAGCAGTCGACTCGGGAGGCCCCGAATTCATTCCCTCCACTTT; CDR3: CASSRLGRPRIHSLHF
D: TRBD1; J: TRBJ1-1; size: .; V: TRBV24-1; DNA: TGTGCCACCAGTGATTCTTACAGGGGCGAACGGAACACTGAAGCTTTCTTT; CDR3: CATSDSYRGERNTEAFF
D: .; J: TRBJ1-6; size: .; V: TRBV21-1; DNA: TGTGCCAGCAGCCCGCGGGCAGGGGCCGCCGATAATTCACCCCTCCACTTT; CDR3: CASSPRAGAADNSPLHF
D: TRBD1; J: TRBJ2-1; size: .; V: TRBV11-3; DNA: TGTGCCAGCAGCTTAGATGGACAGGGAGTACGATACACTGAGCAGTTCTTC; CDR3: CASSLDGQGVRYTEQFF
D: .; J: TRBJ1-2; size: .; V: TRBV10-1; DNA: TGCGCCAGCCGGGGGGCTAGGAGCTACACCTTC; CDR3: CASRGARSYTF
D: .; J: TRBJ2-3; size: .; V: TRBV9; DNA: TGTGCCAGCAGCGTAGGTAGTAGCGGTAGCACAGATACGCAGTATTTT; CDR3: CASSVGSSGSTDTQYF
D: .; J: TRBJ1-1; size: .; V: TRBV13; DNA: TGTGCCAGCAGCGGAAGACTATTTACTGAAGCTTTCTTT; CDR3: CASSGRLFTEAFF
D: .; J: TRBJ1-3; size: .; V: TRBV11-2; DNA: TGTGCCAGCACCGCATATCCCCGGGACACGGGAAACACCATATATTTT; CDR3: CASTAYPRDTGNTIYF
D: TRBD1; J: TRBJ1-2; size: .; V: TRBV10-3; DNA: TGTGCCATCAGTGTCGGCAGGGGGCCCTATGGCTACACCTTC; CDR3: CAISVGRGPYGYTF
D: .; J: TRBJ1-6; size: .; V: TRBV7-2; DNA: TGTGCCAGCAGCCCTCGGGTAGATTCACCCCTCCACTTT; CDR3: CASSPRVDSPLHF
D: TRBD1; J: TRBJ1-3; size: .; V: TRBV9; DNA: TGTGCCAGCAGCCCCCGACAGGGACCTTCTGGAAACACCATATATTTT; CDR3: CASSPRQGPSGNTIYF
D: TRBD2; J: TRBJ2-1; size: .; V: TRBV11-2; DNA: TGTGCCAGCAGCACTAGCGGGGGGGCCTACAATGAGCAGTTCTTC; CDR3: CASSTSGGAYNEQFF
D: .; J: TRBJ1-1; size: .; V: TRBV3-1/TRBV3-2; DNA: TGTGCCAGCAGCGCGAGGAACACTGAAGCTTTCTTT; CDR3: CASSARNTEAFF
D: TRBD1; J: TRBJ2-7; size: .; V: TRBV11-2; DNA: TGTGCCAGCAGCTTCCCGGGACAGGGGGCGACCGAGCAGTACTTC; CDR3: CASSFPGQGATEQYF
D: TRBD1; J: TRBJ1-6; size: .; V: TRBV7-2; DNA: TGTGCCAGCAGGACAGGGTTTTTCAATTCACCCCTCCACTTT; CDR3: CASRTGFFNSPLHF
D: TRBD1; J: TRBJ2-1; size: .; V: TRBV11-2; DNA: TGTGCCAGCAGCTTAGCCGGGACAGGGAACAATGAGCAGTTCTTC; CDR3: CASSLAGTGNNEQFF
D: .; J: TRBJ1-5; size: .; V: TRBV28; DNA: TGTGCCAGCGGAGAACCGTCCCAGCCCCAGCATTTT; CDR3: CASGEPSQPQHF
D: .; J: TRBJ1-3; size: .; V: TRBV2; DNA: TGTGCCACCTCTCAGGATTTCGGAAACACCATATATTTT; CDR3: CATSQDFGNTIYF
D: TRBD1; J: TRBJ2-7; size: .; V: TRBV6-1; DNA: TGTGCCAGCAGTGAGGCCTTATTGGGACAGCCAGGCTACGAGCAGTACTTC; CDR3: CASSEALLGQPGYEQYF
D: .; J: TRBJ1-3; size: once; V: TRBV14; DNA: TGTGCCAGCAGCCAACCCGGACAGCTTGGAAACACCATATATTTT; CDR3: CASSQPGQLGNTIYF
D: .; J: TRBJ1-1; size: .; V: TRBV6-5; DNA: TGTGCCAGCAGTTACAGGGGAATGAACACTGAAGCTTTCTTT; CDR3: CASSYRGMNTEAFF
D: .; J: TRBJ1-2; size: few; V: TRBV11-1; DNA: TGTGCCAGCAGCTTCACAACAGGGTCGGGTACGACAGGCTACACCTTC; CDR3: CASSFTTGSGTTGYTF
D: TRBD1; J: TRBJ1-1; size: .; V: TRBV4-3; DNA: TGCGCCAGCAGCCAAGGGGACAGGAACACTGAAGCTTTCTTT; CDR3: CASSQGDRNTEAFF
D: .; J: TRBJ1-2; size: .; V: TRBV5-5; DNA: TGTGCCAGCAGCTTGGAGGGGACACCCGCCGGCTATGGCTACACCTTC; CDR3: CASSLEGTPAGYGYTF
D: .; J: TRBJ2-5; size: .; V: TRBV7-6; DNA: TGTGCCAGCAGCTCAAGAGTGACCGGGACGCGGGGAGAAGAGACCCAGTACTTC; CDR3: CASSSRVTGTRGEETQYF
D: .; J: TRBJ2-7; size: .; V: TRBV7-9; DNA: TGTGCCAGCAGCTCTCTCACTAGCTCCCTCCAAGAGCAGTACTTC; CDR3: CASSSLTSSLQEQYF
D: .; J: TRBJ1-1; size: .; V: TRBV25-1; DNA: TGTGCCAGCAGTGGAGTACTGGTCGCTGAAGCTTTCTTT; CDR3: CASSGVLVAEAFF
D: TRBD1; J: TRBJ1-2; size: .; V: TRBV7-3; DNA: TGTGCCAGCAGCTTAAGAGGGGACAGTAACTATGGCTACACCTTC; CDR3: CASSLRGDSNYGYTF
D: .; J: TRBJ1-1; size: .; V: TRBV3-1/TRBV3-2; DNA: TGTGCCAGCAGCCACGGAGCCCAGAACACTGAAGCTTTCTTT; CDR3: CASSHGAQNTEAFF
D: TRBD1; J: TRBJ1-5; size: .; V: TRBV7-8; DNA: TGTGCCTCGAAGGGGGCGGAAAGCAATCAGCCCCAGCATTTT; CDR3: CASKGAESNQPQHF
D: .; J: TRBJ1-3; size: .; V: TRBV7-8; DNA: TGTGCCAGCAGCTTAACAGATGGAAACACCATATATTTT; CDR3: CASSLTDGNTIYF
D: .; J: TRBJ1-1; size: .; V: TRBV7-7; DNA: TGTGCCAGCAGCTTATCGTCAACAGACAACAAGACTGAAGCTTTCTTT; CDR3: CASSLSSTDNKTEAFF
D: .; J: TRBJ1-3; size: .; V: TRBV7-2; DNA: TGTGCCAGCAGCTACACTAACTCTGGAAACACCATATATTTT; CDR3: CASSYTNSGNTIYF
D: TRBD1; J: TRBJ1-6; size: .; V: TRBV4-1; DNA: TGCGCCAGCAGCCAAGATTCTTCTGGGACAGATAATTCACCCCTCCACTTT; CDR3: CASSQDSSGTDNSPLHF
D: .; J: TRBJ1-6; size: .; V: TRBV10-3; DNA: TGTGCCATCAGTGAGAACAGGGCGAATTCACCCCTCCACTTT; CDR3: CAISENRANSPLHF
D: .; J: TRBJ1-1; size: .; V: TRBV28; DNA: TGTGCCAGCAGTTTATCCTCCATGGGGAGAAACACTGAAGCTTTCTTT; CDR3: CASSLSSMGRNTEAFF
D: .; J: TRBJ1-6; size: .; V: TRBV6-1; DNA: TGTGCCAGCAGTGAAGGGGTAGGGGACAACTCACCCCTCCACTTT; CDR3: CASSEGVGDNSPLHF
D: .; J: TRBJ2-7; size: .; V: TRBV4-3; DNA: TGCGCCAGCAGCCAAGAAGGAGGTAACTACGAGCAGTACTTC; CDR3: CASSQEGGNYEQYF
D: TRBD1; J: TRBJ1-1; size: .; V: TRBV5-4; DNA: TGTGCCAGCAGCTTGGATACAGGGGGCGCGACTGAAGCTTTCTTT; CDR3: CASSLDTGGATEAFF
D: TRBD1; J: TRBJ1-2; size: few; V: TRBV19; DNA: TGTGCCAGTAGTCTCATCGGACAGGGACGGGGAGGCTACACCTTC; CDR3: CASSLIGQGRGGYTF
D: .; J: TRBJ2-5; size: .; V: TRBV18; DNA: TGTGCCAGCTCACCATCGTGGCAGAAAGAGACCCAGTACTTC; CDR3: CASSPSWQKETQYF
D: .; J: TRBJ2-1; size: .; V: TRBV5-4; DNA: TGTGCCAGCAGCTGGGGGGGGGCTGAGCAGTTCTTC; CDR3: CASSWGGAEQFF
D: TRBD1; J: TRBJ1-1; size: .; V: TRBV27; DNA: TGTGCCAGCAGTTCCGGACAGGGGGCGACGGGGAACACTGAAGCTTTCTTT; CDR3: CASSSGQGATGNTEAFF